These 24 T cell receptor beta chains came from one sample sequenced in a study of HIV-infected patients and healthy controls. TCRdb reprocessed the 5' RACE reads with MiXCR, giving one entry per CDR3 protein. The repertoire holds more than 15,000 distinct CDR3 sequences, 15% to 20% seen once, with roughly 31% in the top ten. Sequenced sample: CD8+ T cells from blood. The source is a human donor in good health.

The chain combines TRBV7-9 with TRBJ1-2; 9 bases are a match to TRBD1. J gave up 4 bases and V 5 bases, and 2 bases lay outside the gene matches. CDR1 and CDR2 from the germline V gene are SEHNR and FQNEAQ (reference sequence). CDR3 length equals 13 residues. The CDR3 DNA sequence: TGTGCCAGCAGCCCGACAGGGGGCTATGGCTACACCTTC. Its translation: CASSPTGGYGYTF.

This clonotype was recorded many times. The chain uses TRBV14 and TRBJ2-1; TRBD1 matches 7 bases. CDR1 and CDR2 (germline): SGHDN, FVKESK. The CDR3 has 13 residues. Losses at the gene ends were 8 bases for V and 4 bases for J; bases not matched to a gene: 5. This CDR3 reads CASPGTDYNEQFF. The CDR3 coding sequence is TGTGCCAGCCCTGGGACAGATTACAATGAGCAGTTCTTC.

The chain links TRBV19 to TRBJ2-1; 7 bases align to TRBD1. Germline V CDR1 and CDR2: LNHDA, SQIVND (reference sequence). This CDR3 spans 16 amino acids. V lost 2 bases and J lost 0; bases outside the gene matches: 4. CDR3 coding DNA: TGTGCCAGTAGTATATCGACAGGGCGCTCCTACAATGAGCAGTTCTTC. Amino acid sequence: CASSISTGRSYNEQFF.

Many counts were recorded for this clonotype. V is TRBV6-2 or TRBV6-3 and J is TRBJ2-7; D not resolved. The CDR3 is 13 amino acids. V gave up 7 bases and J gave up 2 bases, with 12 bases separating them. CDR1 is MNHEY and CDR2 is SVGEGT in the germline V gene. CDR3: CASTESPPYEQYF. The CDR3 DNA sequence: TGTGCCAGCACCGAAAGTCCTCCCTACGAGCAGTACTTC.

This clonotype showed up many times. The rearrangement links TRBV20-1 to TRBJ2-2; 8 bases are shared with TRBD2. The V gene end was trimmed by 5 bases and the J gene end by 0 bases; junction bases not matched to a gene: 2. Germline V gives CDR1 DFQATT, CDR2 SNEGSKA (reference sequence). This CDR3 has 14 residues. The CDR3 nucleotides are TGCAGTGCTTCGGGACTAGCGAACACCGGGGAGCTGTTTTTT. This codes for CSASGLANTGELFF.

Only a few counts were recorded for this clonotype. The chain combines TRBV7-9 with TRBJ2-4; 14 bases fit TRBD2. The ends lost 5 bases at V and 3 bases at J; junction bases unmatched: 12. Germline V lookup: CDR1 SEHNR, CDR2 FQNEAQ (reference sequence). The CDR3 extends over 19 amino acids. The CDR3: CASSGGLAGAREDKNIQYF. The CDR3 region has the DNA TGTGCCAGCAGCGGGGGACTAGCGGGAGCGAGGGAGGACAAAAACATTCAGTACTTC.

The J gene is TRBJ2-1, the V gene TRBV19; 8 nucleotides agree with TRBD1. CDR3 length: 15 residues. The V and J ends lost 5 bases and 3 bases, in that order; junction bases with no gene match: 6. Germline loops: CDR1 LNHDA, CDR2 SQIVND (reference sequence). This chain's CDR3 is CASSPTGANYNEQFF. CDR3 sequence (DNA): TGTGCCAGTAGTCCGACAGGGGCAAACTACAATGAGCAGTTCTTC.

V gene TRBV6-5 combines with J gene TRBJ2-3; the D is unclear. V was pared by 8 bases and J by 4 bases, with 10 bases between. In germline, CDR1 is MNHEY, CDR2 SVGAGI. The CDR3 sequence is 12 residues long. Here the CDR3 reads CASSDPSDTQYF. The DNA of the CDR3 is TGTGCCAGCTCGGACCCCTCAGATACGCAGTATTTT.

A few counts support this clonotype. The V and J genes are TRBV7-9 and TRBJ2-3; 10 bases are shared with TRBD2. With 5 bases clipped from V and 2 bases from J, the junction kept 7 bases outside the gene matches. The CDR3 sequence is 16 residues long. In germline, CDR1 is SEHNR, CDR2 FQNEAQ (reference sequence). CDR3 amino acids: CASSPISGGVTDTQYF. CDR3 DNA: TGTGCCAGCAGCCCGATCAGCGGGGGGGTCACAGATACGCAGTATTTT. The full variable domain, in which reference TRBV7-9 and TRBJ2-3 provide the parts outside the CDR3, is DTGVSQNPRHKITKRGQNVTFRCDPISEHNRLYWYRQTLGQGPEFLTYFQNEAQLEKSRLLSDRFSAERPKGSFSTLEIQRTEQGDSAMYLCASSPISGGVTDTQYFGPGTRLTVL.

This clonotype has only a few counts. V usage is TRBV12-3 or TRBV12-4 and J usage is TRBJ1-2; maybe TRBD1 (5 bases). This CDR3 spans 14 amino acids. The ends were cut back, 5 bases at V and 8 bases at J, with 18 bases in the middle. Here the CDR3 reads CASSPGPLTRGYTF. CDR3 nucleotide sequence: TGTGCCAGCAGTCCGGGACCCCTGACGCGGGGCTACACCTTC.

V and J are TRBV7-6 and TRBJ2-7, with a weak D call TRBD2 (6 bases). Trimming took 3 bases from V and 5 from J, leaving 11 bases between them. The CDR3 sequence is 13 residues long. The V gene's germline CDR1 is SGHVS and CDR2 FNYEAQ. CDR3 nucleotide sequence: TGTGCCAGCAGCTTGAGGACTACTAACGAGCAGTACTTC. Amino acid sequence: CASSLRTTNEQYF.

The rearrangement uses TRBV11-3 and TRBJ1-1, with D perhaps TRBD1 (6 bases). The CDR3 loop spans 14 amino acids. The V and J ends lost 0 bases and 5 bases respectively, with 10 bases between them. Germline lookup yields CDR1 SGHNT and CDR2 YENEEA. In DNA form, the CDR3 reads TGTGCCAGCAGCTTAGAAACAGGGTGGACTGAAGCTTTCTTT. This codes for CASSLETGWTEAFF.

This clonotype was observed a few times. The CDR3 is CAISDVQIYEQYF. The CDR3 DNA follows: TGTGCCATCAGTGATGTCCAGATCTACGAGCAGTACTTC. The genes are TRBV10-3 and TRBJ2-7; D unclear. Germline CDR1 is ENHRY and CDR2 is SYGVKD. This CDR3 is 13 amino acids long. Trimming pared 3 bases from V and 3 bases from J, leaving 9 bases between.

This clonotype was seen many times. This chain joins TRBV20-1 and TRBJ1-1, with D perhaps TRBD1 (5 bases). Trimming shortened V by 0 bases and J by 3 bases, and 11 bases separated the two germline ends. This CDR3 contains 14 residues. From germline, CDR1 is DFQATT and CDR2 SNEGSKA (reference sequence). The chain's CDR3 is CSARDAREHTEAFF. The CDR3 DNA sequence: TGCAGTGCTAGAGACGCCAGGGAACACACTGAAGCTTTCTTT.

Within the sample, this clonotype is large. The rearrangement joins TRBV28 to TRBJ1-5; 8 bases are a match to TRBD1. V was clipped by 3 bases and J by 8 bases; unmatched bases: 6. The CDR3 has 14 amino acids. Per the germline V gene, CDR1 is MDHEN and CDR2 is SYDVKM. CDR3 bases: TGTGCCAGCAGTTTTCCCGGACAGGGCAAGCCCCAGCATTTT. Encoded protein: CASSFPGQGKPQHF.

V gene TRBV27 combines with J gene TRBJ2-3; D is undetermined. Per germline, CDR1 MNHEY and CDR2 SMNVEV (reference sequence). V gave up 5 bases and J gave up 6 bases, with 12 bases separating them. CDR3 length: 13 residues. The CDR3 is CASSHGTTDTQYF. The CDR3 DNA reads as TGTGCCAGCAGTCATGGCACTACTGATACGCAGTATTTT.

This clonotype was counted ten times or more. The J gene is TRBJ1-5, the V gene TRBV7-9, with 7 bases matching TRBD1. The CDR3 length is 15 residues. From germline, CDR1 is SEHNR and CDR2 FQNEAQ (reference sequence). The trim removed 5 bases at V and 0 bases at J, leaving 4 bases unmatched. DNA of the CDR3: TGTGCCAGCAGCCCGGGACAGCTTAGCAATCAGCCCCAGCATTTT. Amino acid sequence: CASSPGQLSNQPQHF.

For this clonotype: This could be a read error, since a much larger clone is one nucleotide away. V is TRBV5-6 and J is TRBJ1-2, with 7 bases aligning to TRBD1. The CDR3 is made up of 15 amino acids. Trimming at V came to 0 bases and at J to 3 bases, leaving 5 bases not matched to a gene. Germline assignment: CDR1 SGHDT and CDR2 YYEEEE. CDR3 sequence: CASSLAAGGYYGYTF. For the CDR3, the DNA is TGTGCCAGCAGCTTGGCCGCAGGGGGGTACTATGGCTACACCTTC.

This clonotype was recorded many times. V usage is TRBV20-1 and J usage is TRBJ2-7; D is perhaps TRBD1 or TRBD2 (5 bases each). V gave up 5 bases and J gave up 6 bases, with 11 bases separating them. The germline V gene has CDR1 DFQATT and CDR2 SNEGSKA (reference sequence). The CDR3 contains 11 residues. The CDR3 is CSAQRGLEQYF. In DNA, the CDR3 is TGCAGTGCTCAGAGGGGTCTCGAGCAGTACTTC.

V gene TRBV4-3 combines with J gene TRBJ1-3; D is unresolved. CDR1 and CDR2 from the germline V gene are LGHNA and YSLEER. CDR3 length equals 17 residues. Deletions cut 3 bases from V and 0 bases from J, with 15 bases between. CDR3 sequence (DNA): TGCGCCAGCAGCCACGCCGATGACGGAAACTCTGGAAACACCATATATTTT. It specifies CASSHADDGNSGNTIYF.

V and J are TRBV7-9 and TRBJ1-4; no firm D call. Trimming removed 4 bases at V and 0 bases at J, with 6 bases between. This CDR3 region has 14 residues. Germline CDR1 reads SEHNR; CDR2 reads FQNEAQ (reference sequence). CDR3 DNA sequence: TGTGCCAGCAGCTACGTACCAACTAATGAAAAACTGTTTTTT. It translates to CASSYVPTNEKLFF.

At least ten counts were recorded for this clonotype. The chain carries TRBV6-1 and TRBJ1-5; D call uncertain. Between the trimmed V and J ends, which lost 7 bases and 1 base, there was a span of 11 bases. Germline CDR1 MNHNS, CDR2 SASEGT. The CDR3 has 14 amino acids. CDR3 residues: CASNPGESNQPQHF. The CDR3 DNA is TGTGCCAGCAACCCCGGGGAGAGCAATCAGCCCCAGCATTTT.

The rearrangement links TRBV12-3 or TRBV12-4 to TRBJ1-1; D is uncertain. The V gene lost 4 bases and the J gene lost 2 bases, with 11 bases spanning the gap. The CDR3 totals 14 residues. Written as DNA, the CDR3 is TGTGCCAGCAGTTCTCCCACACGTAACACTGAAGCTTTCTTT. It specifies CASSSPTRNTEAFF.

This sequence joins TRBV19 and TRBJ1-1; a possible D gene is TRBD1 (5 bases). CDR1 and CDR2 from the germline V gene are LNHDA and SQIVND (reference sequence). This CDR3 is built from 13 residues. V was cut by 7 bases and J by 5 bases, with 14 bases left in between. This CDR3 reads CASTWNPGTEAFF. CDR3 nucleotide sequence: TGTGCCAGTACCTGGAACCCAGGGACTGAAGCTTTCTTT.